The sequence of this T cell receptor (beta chain) was determined in a study of T cells expressing NK-cell markers. Across the whole study: All TCR beta repertoires analysed originated from sorted CD3+CD56+NKG2C+, CD3+CD56+NKG2C- and CD3+CD56-NKG2C+ T cells.

The study, taken as a whole, reports: A range of 1.0-7.0% of CD8+ T cells consisted of dominant NKG2C+ clonotypes in a handful of donors.

TCR beta cDNA was made by 5'RACE template switching with UMIs. TCRdb processed the 5' RACE reads again and assigns one entry to each CDR3 protein, with no DNA. The sample shows a few hundred thousand distinct CDR3 sequences, and more than 1.4% sits with its ten largest clones. This CDR3 comprises 15 residues. Germline V gene sequence: CDR1 SQVTM, CDR2 ANQGSEA. Points on this clonotype: The antigen remains unidentified.

Material for sequencing was blood T cells: a sorted CD56 or NKG2C T cell subset, CD4+ or CD8+ T cells, or bulk PBMC T cells (not recorded which). The V gene is TRBV29-1, the J gene TRBJ2-1; as DNA is missing, the TRBD1 call by TCRdb cannot be tested. The receptor was isolated from a woman between 50 and 59 years old in good health. The CDR3 loop is CSAKKRGPPYNEQFF.